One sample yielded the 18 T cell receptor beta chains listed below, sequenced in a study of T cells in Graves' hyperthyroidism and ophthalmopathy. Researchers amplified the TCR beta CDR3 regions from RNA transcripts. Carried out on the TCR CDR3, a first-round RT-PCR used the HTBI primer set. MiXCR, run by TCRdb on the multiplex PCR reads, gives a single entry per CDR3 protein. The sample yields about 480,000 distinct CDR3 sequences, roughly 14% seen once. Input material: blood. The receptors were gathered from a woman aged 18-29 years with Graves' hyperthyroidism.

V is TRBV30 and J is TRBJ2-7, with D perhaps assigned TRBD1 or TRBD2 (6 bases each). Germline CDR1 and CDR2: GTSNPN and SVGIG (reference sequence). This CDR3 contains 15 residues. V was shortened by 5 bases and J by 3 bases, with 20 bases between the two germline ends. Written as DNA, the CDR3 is TGTGCCTGGGGTGGGGTAGGGGGGCCCCTCTACGAGCAGTACTTC. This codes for CAWGGVGGPLYEQYF.

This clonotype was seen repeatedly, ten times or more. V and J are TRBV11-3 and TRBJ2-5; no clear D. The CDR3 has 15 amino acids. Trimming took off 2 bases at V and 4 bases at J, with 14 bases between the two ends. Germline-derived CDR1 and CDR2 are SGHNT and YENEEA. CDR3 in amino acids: CASSLLSGPAETQYF. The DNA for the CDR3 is TGTGCCAGCAGCTTATTATCGGGCCCGGCAGAGACCCAGTACTTC.

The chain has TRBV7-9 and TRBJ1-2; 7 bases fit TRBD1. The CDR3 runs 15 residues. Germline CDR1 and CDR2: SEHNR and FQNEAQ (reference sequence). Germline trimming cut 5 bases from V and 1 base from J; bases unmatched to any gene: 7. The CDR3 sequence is CASSQRTGINYGYTF. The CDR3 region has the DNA TGTGCCAGCAGCCAACGGACAGGAATTAACTATGGCTACACCTTC.

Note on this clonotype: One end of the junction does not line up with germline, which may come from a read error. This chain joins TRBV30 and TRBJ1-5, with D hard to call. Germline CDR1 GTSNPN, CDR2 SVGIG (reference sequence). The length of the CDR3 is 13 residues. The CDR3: CAWSVQGRQPRHF. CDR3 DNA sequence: TGTGCCTGGAGTGTACAAGGCCGTCAGCCCCGGCATTTT. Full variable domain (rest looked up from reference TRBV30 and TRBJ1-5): SQTIHQWPATLVQPVGSPLSLECTVEGTSNPNLYWYRQAAGRGLQLLFYSVGIGQISSEVPQNLSASRPQDRQFILSSKKLLLSDSGFYLCAWSVQGRQPRHFGDGTRLSIL.

CDR3 in amino acids: CATSQETSGYNEQFF. The CDR3 bases are TGTGCCACCAGTCAGGAAACTAGCGGCTACAATGAGCAGTTCTTC. This rearrangement joins TRBV24-1 to TRBJ2-1; TRBD2 matches 8 bases. Germline assignment: CDR1 KGHDR and CDR2 SFDVKD. J was trimmed by 3 bases and V by 6 bases; bases with no gene match: 6. The CDR3 is 15 residues long.

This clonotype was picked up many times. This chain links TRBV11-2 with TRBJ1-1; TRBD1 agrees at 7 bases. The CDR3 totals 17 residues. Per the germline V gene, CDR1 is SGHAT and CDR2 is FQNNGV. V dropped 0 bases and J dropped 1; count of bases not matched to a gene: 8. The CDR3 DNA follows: TGTGCCAGCAGCTTAGAAGGGGGCGGGGGATGGAACACTGAAGCTTTCTTT. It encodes CASSLEGGGGWNTEAFF. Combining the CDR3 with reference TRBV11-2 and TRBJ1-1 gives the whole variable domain EAGVAQSPRYKIIEKRQSVAFWCNPISGHATLYWYQQILGQGPKLLIQFQNNGVVDDSQLPKDRFSAERLKGVDSTLKIQPAKLEDSAVYLCASSLEGGGGWNTEAFFGQGTRLTVV.

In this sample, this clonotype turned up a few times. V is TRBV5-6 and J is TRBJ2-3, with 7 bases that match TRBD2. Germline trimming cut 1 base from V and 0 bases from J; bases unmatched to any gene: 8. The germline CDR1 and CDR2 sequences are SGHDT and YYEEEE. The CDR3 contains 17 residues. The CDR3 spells CASSLIGGSFSTDTQYF. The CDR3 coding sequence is TGTGCCAGCAGCTTGATAGGCGGGAGTTTTAGCACAGATACGCAGTATTTT. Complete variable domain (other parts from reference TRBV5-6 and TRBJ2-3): DAGVTQSPTHLIKTRGQQVTLRCSPKSGHDTVSWYQQALGQGPQFIFQYYEEEERQRGNFPDRFSGHQFPNYSSELNVNALLLGDSALYLCASSLIGGSFSTDTQYFGPGTRLTVL.

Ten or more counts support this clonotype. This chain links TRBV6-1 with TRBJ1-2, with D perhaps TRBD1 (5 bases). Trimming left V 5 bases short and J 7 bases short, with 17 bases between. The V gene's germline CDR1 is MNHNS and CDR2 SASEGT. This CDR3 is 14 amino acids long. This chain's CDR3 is CASSPPPGQGGYTF. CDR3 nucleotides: TGTGCCAGCAGTCCCCCCCCAGGGCAGGGTGGCTACACCTTC.

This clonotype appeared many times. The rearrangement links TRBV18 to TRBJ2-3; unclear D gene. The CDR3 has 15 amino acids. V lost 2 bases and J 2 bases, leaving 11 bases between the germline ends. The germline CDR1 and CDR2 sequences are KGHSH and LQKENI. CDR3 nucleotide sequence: TGTGCCAGCTCACCAAACGGACCTTCCACAGATACGCAGTATTTT. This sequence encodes CASSPNGPSTDTQYF.

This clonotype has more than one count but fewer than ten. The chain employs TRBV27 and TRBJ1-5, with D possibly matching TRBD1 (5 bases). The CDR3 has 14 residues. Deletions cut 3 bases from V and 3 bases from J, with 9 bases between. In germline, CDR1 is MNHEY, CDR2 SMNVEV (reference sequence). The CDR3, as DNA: TGTGCCAGCAGTTTGGGACCGATCAATCAGCCCCAGCATTTT. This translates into CASSLGPINQPQHF.

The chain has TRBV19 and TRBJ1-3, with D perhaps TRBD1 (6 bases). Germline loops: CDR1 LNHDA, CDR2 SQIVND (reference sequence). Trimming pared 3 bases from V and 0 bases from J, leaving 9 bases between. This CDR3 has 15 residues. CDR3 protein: CASSMGGGSGNTIYF. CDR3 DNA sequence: TGTGCCAGTAGTATGGGAGGGGGCTCTGGAAACACCATATATTTT.

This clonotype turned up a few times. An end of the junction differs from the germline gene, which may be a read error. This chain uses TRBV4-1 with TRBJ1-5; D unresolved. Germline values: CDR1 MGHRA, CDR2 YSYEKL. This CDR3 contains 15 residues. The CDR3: CASSQEETLTGLQHF. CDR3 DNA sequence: TGTGCCAGCAGCCAAGAAGAGACACTAACGGGGTTGCAGCATTTT.

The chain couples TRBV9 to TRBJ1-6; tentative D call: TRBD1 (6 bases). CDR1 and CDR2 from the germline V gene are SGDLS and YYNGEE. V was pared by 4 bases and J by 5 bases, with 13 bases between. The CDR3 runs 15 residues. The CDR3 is CASSPDRPDNSPLHF. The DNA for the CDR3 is TGTGCCAGCAGCCCGGACAGACCGGATAATTCACCCCTCCACTTT.

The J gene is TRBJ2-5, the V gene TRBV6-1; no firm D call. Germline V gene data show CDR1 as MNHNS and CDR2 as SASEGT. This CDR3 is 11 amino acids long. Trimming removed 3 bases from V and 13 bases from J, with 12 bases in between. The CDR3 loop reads CASSESARGYF. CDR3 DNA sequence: TGTGCCAGCAGTGAGTCGGCTAGAGGGTACTTC.

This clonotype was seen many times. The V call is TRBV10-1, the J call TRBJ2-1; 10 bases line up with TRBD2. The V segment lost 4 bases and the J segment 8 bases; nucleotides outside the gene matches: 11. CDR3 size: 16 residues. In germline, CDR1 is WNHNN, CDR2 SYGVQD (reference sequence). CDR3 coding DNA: TGCGCCAGCAGTGGAGGGACTAGCGATCGCTTTCATGAGCAGTTCTTC. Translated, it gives CASSGGTSDRFHEQFF.

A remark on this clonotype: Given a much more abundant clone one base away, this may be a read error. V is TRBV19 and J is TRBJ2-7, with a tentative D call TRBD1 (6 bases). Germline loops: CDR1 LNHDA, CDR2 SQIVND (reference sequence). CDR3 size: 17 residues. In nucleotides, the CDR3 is TGTGCCAGTAGTGTAGAGGGTCGGGGCAGGGGAAGCGACGAGCAGTACTTC. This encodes CASSVEGRGRGSDEQYF.

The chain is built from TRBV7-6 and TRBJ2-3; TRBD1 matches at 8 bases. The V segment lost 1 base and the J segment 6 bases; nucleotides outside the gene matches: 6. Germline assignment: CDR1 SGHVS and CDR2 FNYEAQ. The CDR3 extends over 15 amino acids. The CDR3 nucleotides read TGTGCCAGCAGCTTAGGGACAGGGTTGGCGGATACGCAGTATTTT. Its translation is CASSLGTGLADTQYF.

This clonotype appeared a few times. CDR3 nucleotides: TGTGCCAGCAGCATCCCTGCGACAGCCGAGCAGTACTTC. It codes for CASSIPATAEQYF. J is TRBJ2-7 and V is TRBV7-9; tentative D call: TRBD1 (5 bases). V lost 5 bases, J lost 6 bases, and 14 bases lay in between. Looked up from germline, CDR1 is SEHNR and CDR2 is FQNEAQ (reference sequence). The CDR3 is 13 residues long.